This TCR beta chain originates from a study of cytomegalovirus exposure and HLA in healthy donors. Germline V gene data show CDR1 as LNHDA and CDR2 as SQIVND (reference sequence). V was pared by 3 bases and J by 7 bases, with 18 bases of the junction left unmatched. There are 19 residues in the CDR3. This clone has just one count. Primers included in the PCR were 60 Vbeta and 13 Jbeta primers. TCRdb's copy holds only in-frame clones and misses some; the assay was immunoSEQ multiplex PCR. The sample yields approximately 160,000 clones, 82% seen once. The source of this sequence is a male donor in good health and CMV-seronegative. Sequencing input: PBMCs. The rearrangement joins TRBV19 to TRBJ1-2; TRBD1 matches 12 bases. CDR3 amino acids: CASSMGGTSGQGAGRGYTF. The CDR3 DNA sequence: TGTGCCAGTAGTATGGGGGGGACCTCGGGACAGGGGGCCGGACGTGGCTACACCTTC.